The TCR beta chain described here comes from a study of cytomegalovirus exposure and HLA in healthy donors. The repertoire was sequenced with immunoSEQ multiplex PCR; TCRdb's copy has only in-frame clones and lacks some. The sample carries under 250,000 clones, around 86% recorded once. Note on this clone: Its antigen is still unknown.

Overall study findings and caveats: Subsequent analysis of the approximately 130 validation repertoires found a tendency for first-cohort TCR clusters to co-occur. High sensitivity and specificity were reportedly achieved when the classifier diagnosed cytomegalovirus status. Among the CMV-associated chains, three were confirmed in vitro as specific for CMV antigens. The authors listed around 150 TCR beta chains as cytomegalovirus-associated.

The specimen sequenced was PBMCs. The source is a woman younger than 30 in good health and CMV-seropositive.

The chain's CDR3 is CASSQLDPTGTGELFF. CDR3 in DNA: TGTGCCAGCTCACAACTCGATCCTACGGGCACCGGGGAGCTGTTTTTT. The V call is TRBV18, the J call TRBJ2-2, with D hard to call. Germline V CDR1 and CDR2: KGHSH, LQKENI. The ends were cut back, 4 bases at V and 4 bases at J, with 16 bases in the middle. This CDR3 is built from 16 residues.